This T cell receptor (beta chain) stems from a study of blood T cell repertoires in COVID-19. For the study at large: Samples representing acute and convalescent COVID-19 were sourced from the United States, Italy and Spain. From T cells, B-cell-depleted T cells, or PBMCs came the material, which was cDNA or gDNA.

Study processing details: Reference gene primers were amplified, and this amplification served to estimate nucleated cell counts. The method was immunoSEQ multiplex PCR; TCRdb's version includes in-frame clones alone and lacks a portion of them. D and trimming come from the DNA, and the V and J calls and clone size come from that table. The sample records 95,000 to 150,000 clones, over 75% being singletons. Unmatched junction bases numbered 6, after V lost 3 bases and J lost 8 bases. The germline V gene encodes CDR1 KGHDR and CDR2 SFDVKD. The CDR3 extends over 15 amino acids. This receptor was taken from a man in his 60s with acute or convalescent COVID-19. Sequenced input: peripheral blood. The genes are TRBV24-1 and TRBJ2-1, with 10 bases that match TRBD2. The CDR3 protein is CATSDTASGSHEQFF. CDR3 coding DNA: TGTGCCACCAGTGATACGGCTAGCGGGAGCCATGAGCAGTTCTTC.